This TCR beta chain was documented in a study of beta chain features in type 1 diabetes. Study-wide results and caveats: Shortening of TCRB CDR3s, moderate but significant, appeared in all four CD4+ subsets of Type 1 diabetes patients. For cells with high TCR expression, cDNA sequencing could yield over-representation.

The investigators reverse transcribed all of the isolated RNA, so they sequenced expressed TCRB transcripts. TCRdb's table, derived via immunoSEQ multiplex PCR, lists solely in-frame clones and lacks some. Among about half a million clones listed, about 10% were seen once. A note on this clone: Antigen: not known.

The sequenced sample consisted of naive CD4+ T cells from blood. The TCR was taken from a young woman in good health.

The CDR3 DNA reads as TGCAGCGTTGAAGAGTTCCGGGGGTGGCGGGAGACCACAGATACGCAGTATTTT. Its protein product is CSVEEFRGWRETTDTQYF. This chain joins TRBV29-1 and TRBJ2-3; 7 bases match TRBD2. The V gene's germline CDR1 is SQVTM and CDR2 ANQGSEA. After removal of 0 bases from V and 2 bases from J, the junction contained 14 bases not matched to a gene. This CDR3 is 18 amino acids long.